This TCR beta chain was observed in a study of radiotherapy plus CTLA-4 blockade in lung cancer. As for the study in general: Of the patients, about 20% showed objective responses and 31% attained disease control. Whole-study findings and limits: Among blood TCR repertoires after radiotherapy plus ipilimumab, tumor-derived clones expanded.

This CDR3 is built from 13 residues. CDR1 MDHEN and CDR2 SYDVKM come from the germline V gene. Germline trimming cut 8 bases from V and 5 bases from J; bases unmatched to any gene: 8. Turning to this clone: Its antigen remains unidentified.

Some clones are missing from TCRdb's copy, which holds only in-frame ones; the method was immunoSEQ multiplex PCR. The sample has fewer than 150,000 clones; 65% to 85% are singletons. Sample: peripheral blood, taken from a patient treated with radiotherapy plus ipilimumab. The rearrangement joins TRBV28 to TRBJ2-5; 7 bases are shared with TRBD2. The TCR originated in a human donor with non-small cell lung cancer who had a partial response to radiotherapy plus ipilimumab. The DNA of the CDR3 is TGTGCCAGCGTGGAGTGGGGGGGGGAGACCCAGTACTTC. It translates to CASVEWGGETQYF.